This TCR beta chain was identified in a study of tumor-infiltrating lymphocytes in primary liver carcinoma. TCR beta cDNA was made from 400 to 600 ng total RNA with a constant-region primer. The TCR beta library was amplified through three nested multiplex PCR rounds in a modified ARM-PCR procedure. The first two PCR rounds used TRBV1-TRBV30 primers with a Cbeta primer, roughly 10 cycles each. TCRdb redid the calling of the multiplex PCR reads with MiXCR, one entry per CDR3 protein. The repertoire has tens of thousands of distinct CDR3 sequences, less than 75% of them found once; the top ten carry 29%. The CDR3 has 14 residues. Germline assignment: CDR1 SEHNR and CDR2 FQNEAQ (reference sequence). V lost 4 bases and J lost 6, with 14 bases in between. Each 20-30 mg portion of unsorted bulk tissue served as the source for co-extraction of RNA and DNA. This clonotype was seen repeatedly, ten times or more.

The source is a man in his forties with primary liver carcinoma and hepatitis B virus infection. The sequenced sample was liver tumor tissue from sampling region 5. Subset described: tumor region T5, tumor centre. V and J are TRBV7-9 and TRBJ2-3; tentative D call: TRBD1 (5 bases). CDR3 DNA: TGTGCCAGCAGCTCAGGGTTTCATGGGGATACGCAGTATTTT. Translating it yields CASSSGFHGDTQYF.